These 11 T cell receptor beta chains were all obtained from the same sample, sequenced in a study of T cell responses to AZD1222 COVID-19 vaccine. TCRdb's table, derived via immunoSEQ multiplex PCR, lists solely in-frame clones and lacks some. This table has about 60,000 clones, about 83% appearing once. This specimen was peripheral blood, taken 28 days after the second AZD1222 dose. These receptors were obtained from an adult who received the AZD1222 COVID-19 vaccine.

This clone has more than one count but fewer than ten. The chain joins TRBV30 to TRBJ2-5; a weak D match, TRBD1 (6 bases). Germline CDR1 and CDR2: GTSNPN and SVGIG (reference sequence). V was cut by 0 bases and J by 4 bases, with 24 bases left in between. CDR3 length: 18 residues. CDR3 sequence (DNA): TGTGCCTGGAGTGTACAGGTCGGGGCCACAGGGATGGTAGAGACCCAGTACTTC. Amino acids: CAWSVQVGATGMVETQYF. Looking up the rest from reference TRBV30 and TRBJ2-5 gives the full variable domain: SQTIHQWPATLVQPVGSPLSLECTVEGTSNPNLYWYRQAAGRGLQLLFYSVGIGQISSEVPQNLSASRPQDRQFILSSKKLLLSDSGFYLCAWSVQVGATGMVETQYFGPGTRLLVL.

This sequence joins TRBV18 and TRBJ1-5; 8 nucleotides match TRBD1. Trimming took 6 bases from V and 4 from J; bases not matched to a gene: 8. The germline V gene encodes CDR1 KGHSH and CDR2 LQKENI. The CDR3 totals 15 residues. In nucleotides, the CDR3 is TGTGCCAGCTCCCTGGGACAGGCGGCAAATCAGCCCCAGCATTTT. As protein: CASSLGQAANQPQHF.

The chain recombines TRBV14 with TRBJ2-7; 9 bases align to TRBD1. Germline V gene lookup returns CDR1 SGHDN and CDR2 FVKESK. Trimming cost V 2 bases and J 2 bases; bases outside gene matches: 7. The CDR3 is 16 residues long. This chain's CDR3 is CASSQSKGDRAYEQYF. The CDR3 bases are TGTGCCAGCAGCCAATCCAAAGGGGACAGGGCCTACGAGCAGTACTTC.

The genes are TRBV7-8 and TRBJ2-5; D may be TRBD1 (6 bases). The germline CDR1 and CDR2 sequences are SGHVS and FQNEAQ. This CDR3 comprises 13 residues. Trimming took off 4 bases at V and 1 base at J, with 7 bases between the two ends. The CDR3 sequence: CASSWTVQETQYF. The CDR3 region has the DNA TGTGCCAGCAGCTGGACAGTCCAAGAGACCCAGTACTTC.

V gene TRBV6-5 combines with J gene TRBJ1-6; 8 positions match TRBD1. CDR1 MNHEY and CDR2 SVGAGI come from the germline V gene. The CDR3 runs to 14 residues. V gave up 6 bases and J gave up 10 bases; unmatched junction bases: 8. The CDR3 DNA reads TGTGCCAGCAGCCTCGACAGGGGAAGATCACCCCTCCACTTT. This gives the protein CASSLDRGRSPLHF.

The chain combines TRBV7-3 with TRBJ2-7; 12 bases line up with TRBD2. Germline V lookup: CDR1 SGHTA, CDR2 FQGTGA. This CDR3 contains 13 residues. With 2 bases clipped from V and 7 bases from J, the junction kept 0 bases outside the gene matches. CDR3 coding DNA: TGTGCCAGCAGCTTAGGACTAGCGGGGGAGCAGTACTTC. It yields the protein CASSLGLAGEQYF. The complete variable domain, with remaining parts taken from reference TRBV7-3 and TRBJ2-7, reads GAGVSQTPSNKVTEKGKYVELRCDPISGHTALYWYRQSLGQGPEFLIYFQGTGAADDSGLPNDRFFAVRPEGSVSTLKIQRTERGDSAVYLCASSLGLAGEQYFGPGTRLTVT.

The chain employs TRBV24-1 and TRBJ2-1; 9 bases match TRBD2. Germline trimming cut 5 bases from V and 6 bases from J; bases unmatched to any gene: 7. This CDR3 contains 15 residues. Germline values: CDR1 KGHDR, CDR2 SFDVKD. The CDR3 loop is CATSGAGGPGNEQFF. CDR3 sequence (DNA): TGTGCCACCAGTGGCGCGGGGGGGCCTGGCAATGAGCAGTTCTTC.

The chain has TRBV19 and TRBJ1-4, with no clear D. The CDR3 runs to 14 residues. Germline values: CDR1 LNHDA, CDR2 SQIVND (reference sequence). V dropped 7 bases and J dropped 6 bases, with 15 bases sitting between them. The CDR3 region is CASIPRVDDEKLFF. Written as DNA, the CDR3 is TGTGCCAGTATTCCCCGGGTTGATGATGAAAAACTGTTTTTT.

The chain recombines TRBV7-2 with TRBJ2-1; 9 bases are a match to TRBD2. This CDR3 comprises 15 residues. V lost 3 bases, J lost 3 bases, and 3 bases stayed unmatched. Germline V gene sequence: CDR1 SGHTA, CDR2 FQGNSA. In DNA form, the CDR3 reads TGTGCCAGCAGCTTCAAGCGGGGGGACTACAATGAGCAGTTCTTC. It yields the protein CASSFKRGDYNEQFF. The full variable domain, its missing parts supplied by reference TRBV7-2 and TRBJ2-1, is GAGVSQSPSNKVTEKGKDVELRCDPISGHTALYWYRQSLGQGLEFLIYFQGNSAPDKSGLPSDRFSAERTGGSVSTLTIQRTQQEDSAVYLCASSFKRGDYNEQFFGPGTRLTVL.

The J gene is TRBJ1-4, the V gene TRBV6-5; D is uncertain. Germline values: CDR1 MNHEY, CDR2 SVGAGI. This CDR3 is 11 amino acids long. The ends were cut back, 4 bases at V and 7 bases at J, with 4 bases in the middle. The CDR3 DNA follows: TGTGCCAGCAGTTCTGGTGAAAAACTGTTTTTT. As protein: CASSSGEKLFF.

This chain links TRBV4-1 with TRBJ2-5; 8 bases agree with TRBD2. Germline lookup yields CDR1 MGHRA and CDR2 YSYEKL. V lost 3 bases and J lost 5; bases outside the gene matches: 5. CDR3 size: 14 residues. The CDR3 nucleotides read TGCGCCAGCAGCCAGGTCGGGGGGGCGGAGACCCAGTACTTC. This codes for CASSQVGGAETQYF.